This TCR beta chain was documented in a study of blood T cell repertoires in COVID-19. For the study at large: Acute and convalescent COVID-19 samples came from the United States, Italy and Spain. T cells, B-cell-depleted T cells, or PBMCs supplied cDNA or gDNA.

Germline-derived CDR1 and CDR2 are SGHRS and YFSETQ. V dropped 6 bases and J dropped 6; count of bases not matched to a gene: 7. The CDR3 is made up of 16 amino acids. Methods used by the authors: Amplification from reference gene primers served as the basis for estimated nucleated cell counts. Assay used: immunoSEQ multiplex PCR; TCRdb lists only in-frame clones, some missing. The DNA was the basis for D and trimming; V, J and clone size are from that table. The sample lists approximately 220,000 clones, roughly four fifths occurring once. Sequenced material: peripheral blood. The genes are TRBV5-1 and TRBJ2-1, with 15 bases fitting TRBD2. The TCR sequence derives from a woman in her 30s who had recovered from COVID-19. CDR3 DNA sequence: TGCGCCAGCAACTTTGGGACTAGCGGGAGGACCAATGAGCAGTTCTTC. It specifies CASNFGTSGRTNEQFF.